This T cell receptor beta chain was recovered during a study of beta chain features in type 1 diabetes. The sequenced template was cDNA made from the entire isolated RNA. Using immunoSEQ multiplex PCR, the repertoire was profiled, and TCRdb retains in-frame clones only, with some absent. The sample records around 500,000 clones, about an eighth being singletons. This CDR3 region has 13 residues. V was shortened by 6 bases and J by 7 bases, with 15 bases between the two germline ends. Germline CDR1 reads SQVTM; CDR2 reads ANQGSEA. This clone was counted only a few times. The chain joins TRBV29-1 to TRBJ2-2, with D possibly called TRBD1 or TRBD2 (5 bases each). Sequences were obtained from naive CD4+ T cells from blood. The receptor comes from a woman younger than 35 in good health. For the CDR3, the DNA is TGCAGCGTCGCACGTAGGGGACGCGGGGAGCTGTTTTTT. Translation: CSVARRGRGELFF.